Sequencing of this TCR beta chain was carried out in a study of blood T cell repertoires in COVID-19. This CDR3 has 13 amino acids. Germline assignment: CDR1 MNHEY and CDR2 SVGEGT. V was clipped by 0 bases and J by 4 bases, with 6 bases between them. This clone was found a few times. The data were produced by immunoSEQ multiplex PCR, yet TCRdb's version contains in-frame clones alone and is incomplete. The table includes some 150,000 clones, approximately 88% detected once. Sequencing used PBMCs or T cells enriched from blood (not recorded which). This sequence originates from a woman in her 30s with acute COVID-19. The chain combines TRBV6-2 or TRBV6-3 with TRBJ1-2; no clear D. CDR3 protein: CASSYSFSYGYTF. The CDR3 DNA is TGTGCCAGCAGTTACTCGTTCAGCTATGGCTACACCTTC.